This TCR beta chain comes out of a study of T cells in Graves' hyperthyroidism and ophthalmopathy. Whole-study context: Blood from the periphery was taken at initial diagnosis, before any treatment.

There are many counts of this clonotype. The TCR beta CDR3 regions underwent amplification using RNA transcripts as the source. The HTBI primer set drove a first-round RT-PCR of the TCR CDR3. TCRdb reanalysed the multiplex PCR reads using MiXCR and keeps one entry per CDR3 protein. The table records hundreds of thousands of distinct CDR3 sequences, roughly 17% of them present only once. The germline V gene has CDR1 DFQATT and CDR2 SNEGSKA (reference sequence). The V end lost 3 bases, the J end lost 8 bases, and 17 bases lay between the germline ends. The CDR3 totals 14 residues. The source of the PBMCs was around 9 ml of fresh peripheral blood.

This rearrangement joins TRBV20-1 to TRBJ2-1; tentatively, D is TRBD2 (6 bases). What was sequenced was blood. The TCR was taken from a woman between 18 and 29 years old with Graves' ophthalmopathy. Here the CDR3 DNA reads TGCAGTGCTAGCGGGAGTGTGGGGGTGCATGAGCAGTTCTTC. It translates to CSASGSVGVHEQFF.